This T cell receptor beta chain was identified during a study of cytomegalovirus exposure and HLA in healthy donors. Overall study results and limits: Productive status was seen about 87% or about 30% of the time for most TCR beta V segments in an earlier analysis. High sensitivity and specificity were reportedly achieved when the classifier diagnosed cytomegalovirus status. Presence/absence analyses treated sequencing depth as roughly uniform across donors.

Germline V gives CDR1 MDHEN, CDR2 SYDVKM. V was shortened by 3 bases and J by 5 bases, with 16 bases between the two germline ends. CDR3 length equals 15 residues. Notes on this clone: Its antigen remains unknown.

PCR employed 60 Vbeta and 13 Jbeta primers. Using immunoSEQ multiplex PCR, the repertoire was profiled, and TCRdb retains in-frame clones only, with some absent. The sample includes 150,000 to 200,000 clones, approximately 79% of them seen just once. The receptor's source is a woman aged 35 to 49 in good health and CMV-seronegative. V is TRBV28 and J is TRBJ1-2; D gene unclear. The sequenced sample consisted of PBMCs. CDR3 sequence reads: CASSFSTGRRYGYTF. In DNA form, the CDR3 reads TGTGCCAGCAGTTTTAGTACGGGGAGGAGGTATGGCTACACCTTC.